One and the same sample provided the 3 T cell receptor beta chains below, sequenced in a study of lung T cells in sarcoidosis with Löfgren's syndrome. TCRdb ran MiXCR on the reads and lists one entry per CDR3 protein. Counted here are approximately 2,100 distinct CDR3 sequences, around 28% occurring once; the ten biggest clones make up approximately 9.8%. The sequencing input was CD4+ T cells from bronchoalveolar lavage. These TCRs come from a human donor with sarcoidosis (Löfgren's syndrome or another form), or a control subject (not recorded which).

In this sample, this clonotype turned up once. A read error is possible here, since a much larger clone lies one base away. This rearrangement joins TRBV12-3 or TRBV12-4 to TRBJ1-2; no clear D gene. The length of the CDR3 is 12 residues. The CDR3 sequence: CAGSFRDYGYTF. CDR3 in DNA: TGTGCCGGCAGTTTTCGGGACTATGGCTACACCTTC.

Notes on this clonotype: A read error may produce the germline difference seen at one junction end. The chain has TRBV20-1 and TRBJ1-1; no clear D. Germline CDR1 and CDR2: DFQATT and SNEGSKA (reference sequence). CDR3 length: 12 amino acids. The CDR3, as DNA: TGCAGTGCTTCCGACCGGGCCACTGAAGCTTCCTTT. As protein: CSASDRATEASF.

By share, this clonotype counts as large. The genes are TRBV2 and TRBJ1-5, with TRBD1 matching 9 bases. The CDR3 covers 15 residues. Germline CDR1 is SNHLY and CDR2 is FYNNEI. V was pared by 8 bases and J by 2 bases, with 7 bases of the junction left unmatched. The CDR3 is CASGGTGGGNQPQHF. DNA of the CDR3: TGTGCCAGCGGAGGAACAGGGGGCGGCAATCAGCCCCAGCATTTT.